A selection of T cell receptor beta chains follows, all from one sample in a study of blood T cell repertoires in COVID-19. This table comes from immunoSEQ multiplex PCR, and its TCRdb copy is limited to in-frame clones, with some not included. The sample shows 150,000 to 200,000 clones, more than 80% of them seen only once. The source material was peripheral blood. The receptors were sampled from a woman aged 55-75 years with acute or convalescent COVID-19. The CDR3 runs from the conserved cysteine through the conserved F or W. The D gene is left open where the match is weak. A row's size may be missing; if present it is once, few, many or a size class.

d_gene,v_gene,abundance,j_gene,CDR3nt,CDR3aa
TRBD1,TRBV29-1,.,TRBJ1-4,TGCAGCGTAGCCAGGGGGCTTGAGGAAAAACTGTTTTTT,CSVARGLEEKLFF
TRBD1,TRBV18,few,TRBJ1-3,TGTGCCAGCTCACCACGGGACAGTCGGAACTCTGGAAACACCATATATTTT,CASSPRDSRNSGNTIYF
.,TRBV7-3,.,TRBJ2-7,TGTGCCAGCAGCGACGGACAGTTTAGAGAGCAGTACTTC,CASSDGQFREQYF
.,TRBV25-1,.,TRBJ1-6,TGTGCCAGCAGTGAATATGGGGGGAATAATTCACCCCTCCACTTT,CASSEYGGNNSPLHF
.,TRBV2,.,TRBJ1-5,TGTGCCAGCAGTGAAGATGGGGGGAATCAGCCCCAGCATTTT,CASSEDGGNQPQHF
TRBD1,TRBV19,.,TRBJ1-5,TGTGCCAGTAGTTTGGGCAGGGGGCAGCGGAGGTGGAATCAGCCCCAGCATTTT,CASSLGRGQRRWNQPQHF
.,TRBV2,.,TRBJ1-2,TGTGCCAGCAGTGAACAGGGAAGGGATGGCTACACCTTC,CASSEQGRDGYTF
.,TRBV28,.,TRBJ2-5,TGTGCCACCGGGGTGGAGACCCAGTACTTC,CATGVETQYF
TRBD1,TRBV29-1,once,TRBJ1-1,TGCAGCGTTGAAGGAGGGGAACAGGGGCGAGGGGCTTTCTTT,CSVEGGEQGRGAFF
.,TRBV28,.,TRBJ1-4,TGTGCCAGCAGTTCCCACAGACAGGCCCTCGCTCAAAAACTGTTTTTT,CASSSHRQALAQKLFF
.,TRBV11-1,.,TRBJ2-1,TGTGCCAGCAGCCTCGGACTGGGACTCTACAATGAGCAGTTCTTC,CASSLGLGLYNEQFF
.,TRBV11-1,.,TRBJ1-4,TGTGCCAGCAGCTTAGGAGGCGAAGGTGGTGAAAAACTGTTTTTT,CASSLGGEGGEKLFF
.,TRBV5-1,once,TRBJ2-7,TGCGCCAGCAAATCCCGGCTAGCTGAAGACGAGCAGTACTTC,CASKSRLAEDEQYF
.,TRBV6-5,once,TRBJ1-1,TGTGCCAGCAGTTACTCACAGCTGAACACTGAAGCTTTCTTT,CASSYSQLNTEAFF
TRBD1,TRBV2,once,TRBJ1-2,TGTGCCAGCAGTGAAGGGACAGGACTTTATGGCTACACCTTC,CASSEGTGLYGYTF
.,TRBV12-3/TRBV12-4,few,TRBJ1-1,TGTGCCAGCAGTTTCTTAGAGAACACTGAAGCTTTCTTT,CASSFLENTEAFF
TRBD2,TRBV28,.,TRBJ2-5,TGTGCCAGCAGTGTAGCGGGAGGACTCCAAGAGACCCAGTACTTC,CASSVAGGLQETQYF
.,TRBV7-6,.,TRBJ1-5,TGTGCCAGCAGCTTACTGGACAGTGTGGGTCAGCCCCAGCATTTT,CASSLLDSVGQPQHF
.,TRBV9,.,TRBJ1-4,TGTGCCAGCAGCCGACTGAATGAAAAACTGTTTTTT,CASSRLNEKLFF
TRBD1,TRBV11-1,.,TRBJ2-1,TGTGCCAGCAGCCCAGACAGGGGAGGATACAATGAGCAGTTCTTC,CASSPDRGGYNEQFF
.,TRBV24-1,.,TRBJ1-1,TGTGCCACACGCGGGGGGGAGACCACTGAAGCTTTCTTT,CATRGGETTEAFF
.,TRBV12-3/TRBV12-4,.,TRBJ2-1,TGTGCCAGCACGTCCCCGTCGGGGGGCACGTTCTTC,CASTSPSGGTFF
.,TRBV15,once,TRBJ1-2,TGTGCCACCAGCCAATTGGGGGGGGGTGGTGGCTACACCTTC,CATSQLGGGGGYTF
TRBD1,TRBV18,.,TRBJ1-6,TGTGCCAGCTCACCAGCCGGGACAGAAAATTCACCCCTCCACTTT,CASSPAGTENSPLHF
TRBD1,TRBV15,.,TRBJ1-2,TGTGCCACCAGCACACAGGACAGGGGCCTTACTAACTATGGCTACACCTTC,CATSTQDRGLTNYGYTF
TRBD1,TRBV5-1,.,TRBJ1-4,TGCGCCAGCAGCTTGGCTGGGACAGGGCTTGGGGAAAAACTGTTTTTT,CASSLAGTGLGEKLFF
.,TRBV3-1/TRBV3-2,once,TRBJ1-1,TGTGCCAGCAGCCTAGCTCAGAGCGGGGCAGCTTTCTTT,CASSLAQSGAAFF
.,TRBV10-1,once,TRBJ2-3,TGCGCCAGCAGTGAGTCCTATAGCGGAACAGATACGCAGTATTTT,CASSESYSGTDTQYF
.,TRBV14,.,TRBJ2-1,TGTGCCAGCAGCTCGCGAGGTGAGCAGTTCTTC,CASSSRGEQFF
TRBD2,TRBV12-5,once,TRBJ2-2,TGTGCTAGTGGTTTGGGCGGACTAGCGGCGAACACCGGGGAGCTGTTTTTT,CASGLGGLAANTGELFF
TRBD2,TRBV7-9,.,TRBJ2-1,TGTGCCAGCAGCTTTAGCGGGAGATTGTTTAGTGAGCAGTTCTTC,CASSFSGRLFSEQFF
TRBD1,TRBV6-5,.,TRBJ2-1,TGTGCCAGCAGAGCCGGGACAGTAGGGTACAATGAGCAGTTCTTC,CASRAGTVGYNEQFF
TRBD1,TRBV6-6,.,TRBJ1-1,TGTGCCAGCAGTTACGAACAGGGGTCTGAAGCTTTCTTT,CASSYEQGSEAFF
.,TRBV7-3,.,TRBJ2-1,TGTGCCAGCAGCTCACAAGGACTAAACAATGAGCAGTTCTTC,CASSSQGLNNEQFF
TRBD1,TRBV10-2,.,TRBJ1-5,TGCGCCAGCAGTTCCGGGACAGGTAATGATCAGCCCCAGCATTTT,CASSSGTGNDQPQHF
.,TRBV3-1/TRBV3-2,.,TRBJ1-2,TGTGCCAGCAGCCAAGGCCTGGGGGGGCACGGCTACACCTTC,CASSQGLGGHGYTF
TRBD1,TRBV19,.,TRBJ2-7,TGTGCCAGTAGCGCAGGGGGAAGCTCCTACGAGCAGTACTTC,CASSAGGSSYEQYF
.,TRBV19,.,TRBJ1-6,TGTGCCAGTAGTACGACTTCTACCGTTCGTTCACCCCTCCACTTT,CASSTTSTVRSPLHF
.,TRBV18,.,TRBJ1-1,TGTGCCAGCTCACCACAGACAGGGAACACTGAAGCTTTCTTT,CASSPQTGNTEAFF
.,TRBV6-5,.,TRBJ1-4,TGTGCCAGCAGCTCTCCCCGGGGGGAAAAACTGTTTTTT,CASSSPRGEKLFF
.,TRBV9,.,TRBJ2-1,TGTGCCAGCAGCGTAGGACAACTAGCGACAGGTAATGAGCAGTTCTTC,CASSVGQLATGNEQFF
.,TRBV10-1,few,TRBJ1-4,TGCGCCAGCAGTGAGACGACAGGCGGTGAAAAACTGTTTTTT,CASSETTGGEKLFF
TRBD2,TRBV10-3,.,TRBJ2-3,TGTGCCCCCCAATCCACAGGACTAGCGGGTCACTGTACAGATACGCAGTATTTT,CAPQSTGLAGHCTDTQYF
TRBD1,TRBV5-4,.,TRBJ1-6,TGTGCCAGCAGCTTGGGACAGGGAGCCAATTCACCCCTCCACTTT,CASSLGQGANSPLHF
.,TRBV29-1,.,TRBJ1-1,TGCAGCGTTGAGGGGGCCACTGAAGCTTTCTTT,CSVEGATEAFF
.,TRBV6-5,.,TRBJ1-2,TGTGCCAGCAGGAGGGACGGCCGGGAGAGCTACACCTTC,CASRRDGRESYTF
.,TRBV5-1,.,TRBJ1-1,TGCGCCAGCTCCAGAGGTTCCGGGGTTTTGAACACTGAAGCTTTCTTT,CASSRGSGVLNTEAFF